These T cell receptor beta chains were read from a single sample in a study of post-analysis software for immune sequencing data. TCRdb recomputed calls from the PCR reads with MiXCR, one row per CDR3 protein. The table lists around 400,000 distinct CDR3 sequences, less than 40% of them singletons, with 7.6% in the top ten. Sequencing input: blood. Receptors were obtained from a girl aged 2 to 10 with multiple sclerosis. Each CDR3 is given with its conserved first and last residue. A D gene is named only where the DNA matches it firmly. Clone size is shown for a subset of rows, as once, few, many or a class of expanded clone.

clone size	J gene	V gene	D gene	CDR3 DNA	CDR3 protein
few	TRBJ1-2	TRBV7-2	-	TGTGCCAGCAGCCAAGGCGGGGGCAGGGACTATGGCTACACCTTC	CASSQGGGRDYGYTF
-	TRBJ1-2	TRBV12-3/TRBV12-4	TRBD1	TGTGCCAGCAGGAAGGACAGGAACTATGGCTACACCTTC	CASRKDRNYGYTF
-	TRBJ2-7	TRBV10-3	-	TGTGCCATCAGTGAGTGGACGGATACCTACGAGCAGTACTTC	CAISEWTDTYEQYF
few	TRBJ2-1	TRBV4-1	-	TGCGCCAGCAGCCAAGTCGAGGGTTGGGATGAGCAGTTCTTC	CASSQVEGWDEQFF
-	TRBJ1-5	TRBV2	-	TGTGCCAGCAGTGACGGAGAGAAAGGGACCGGGAGCAATCAGCCCCAGCATTTT	CASSDGEKGTGSNQPQHF
few	TRBJ2-7	TRBV4-3	TRBD2	TGCGCCAGCAGCCAAGATAGAGGAGGTAGCGGGTTTTACGAGCAGTACTTC	CASSQDRGGSGFYEQYF
-	TRBJ1-2	TRBV4-1	-	TGCGCCAGCAGCCAAGATCTGGTGACGGGCTATGGCTACACCTTC	CASSQDLVTGYGYTF
once	TRBJ2-7	TRBV3-1	TRBD2	TGTGCCAGCAGCCAACGGGGGGGGATTTACGAGCAGTACTTC	CASSQRGGIYEQYF
few	TRBJ2-7	TRBV27	TRBD1	TGTGCCAGGTGGACAGGGGCGTTTCATCGCTACGAGCAGTACTTC	CARWTGAFHRYEQYF
many	TRBJ2-1	TRBV18	-	TGTGCCAGCTCACCAGGGAATGAGCAGTTCTTC	CASSPGNEQFF
few	TRBJ2-1	TRBV10-3	TRBD2	TGTGCCATCAGTGAGTCGAGCCTAGCGGGAGGGGAGCAGTTCTTC	CAISESSLAGGEQFF
-	TRBJ1-2	TRBV10-3	-	TGTGCCATCAGTGAGATTGGACAGCGAGGGGGGGGGAAAAACTATGGCTACACCTTC	CAISEIGQRGGGKNYGYTF
once	TRBJ1-5	TRBV5-4	TRBD1	TGTGCCAGCAGCCTGGGACCGACAGGGAACAATCAGCCCCAGCATTTT	CASSLGPTGNNQPQHF
few	TRBJ2-1	TRBV3-1	TRBD2	TGTGCCAGCAGCCTGAGGGGAGCGGGGGAGACGGATGAGCAGTTCTTC	CASSLRGAGETDEQFF
-	TRBJ2-3	TRBV20-1	-	TGCAGTGCGGGACCAGATACGCAGTATTTT	CSAGPDTQYF
-	TRBJ2-7	TRBV5-5	-	TGTGCCAGCAGCTTTGGAGAGATCTACGGGCAGTACTTC	CASSFGEIYGQYF
-	TRBJ2-7	TRBV5-1	-	TGCGCCAGCAGCCACCCCCAACAGGGCTCTTACTACGAGCAGTACTTC	CASSHPQQGSYYEQYF
few	TRBJ2-6	TRBV4-3	-	TGCGCCAGCAGCCAAGAGGGGGCTGGGGCCAACGTCCTGACTTTC	CASSQEGAGANVLTF
-	TRBJ1-2	TRBV6-5	TRBD1	TGTGCCAGCAGTTTTATACGGACAGGGGGAGGCTATGGCTACACCTTC	CASSFIRTGGGYGYTF
few	TRBJ2-7	TRBV5-5	-	TGTGCCAGCAGCTTGTTTCAGGGGTCCTACGAGCAGTACTTC	CASSLFQGSYEQYF
-	TRBJ1-6	TRBV2	-	TGTGCCAGCAGTATCACCGCCTCACCCCTCCACTTT	CASSITASPLHF
once	TRBJ1-1	TRBV27	-	TGTGCCAGCAGTTATAAGGACAGCTCTTACACTGAAGCTTTCTTT	CASSYKDSSYTEAFF
-	TRBJ2-3	TRBV5-8	-	TGTGCCAGCAGCTCACGGGACCACAAGGGAGATACGCAGTATTTT	CASSSRDHKGDTQYF
-	TRBJ1-5	TRBV4-2	-	TGTGCCAGCGCCAAGGCAGGATGGGATCAGCCCCAGCATTTT	CASAKAGWDQPQHF
-	TRBJ2-1	TRBV24-1	-	TGTGCCACCAGGAGCCTGTCTAAGAATGAGCAGTTCTTC	CATRSLSKNEQFF
-	TRBJ1-1	TRBV10-3	-	TGTGCCATCAACCAAATCGAAGGGGGAACTGAAGCTTTCTTT	CAINQIEGGTEAFF
-	TRBJ2-7	TRBV10-3	-	TGTGCCATCGGAATCACCCCCTACGAGCAGTACTTC	CAIGITPYEQYF
few	TRBJ2-6	TRBV20-1	TRBD1	TGCAGTGCTGGAAAGACAGGGTTTAGCTCTGGGGCCAACGTCCTGACTTTC	CSAGKTGFSSGANVLTF
few	TRBJ1-6	TRBV10-3	-	TGTGCCATCAGCGAGGGGGTGCACCTCCACTTT	CAISEGVHLHF
few	TRBJ2-5	TRBV4-1	TRBD2	TGCGCCAGCAGCCAAGATGGGGCCGGGACTAGGCTGGAGACCCAGTACTTC	CASSQDGAGTRLETQYF
few	TRBJ2-1	TRBV27	TRBD2	TGTGCCAGCAGTTTATGGACTAGCGGAACCAATGAGCAGTTCTTC	CASSLWTSGTNEQFF
few	TRBJ2-1	TRBV6-5	TRBD2	TGTGCCAGCAGTTACTCGGGACTAGTCTACAATGAGCAGTTCTTC	CASSYSGLVYNEQFF
-	TRBJ2-7	TRBV5-1	TRBD1	TGCGCCAGCAGCTTGACCGGGACAGGGGTACACGAGCAGTACTTC	CASSLTGTGVHEQYF
few	TRBJ2-1	TRBV5-6	TRBD1	TGTGCCAGCAGATACCGACAGGGGGACTACAATGAGCAGTTCTTC	CASRYRQGDYNEQFF
-	TRBJ1-4	TRBV18	-	TGTGCCAGCTCACCGGGAGCTAATGAAAAACTGTTTTTT	CASSPGANEKLFF
-	TRBJ2-7	TRBV14	TRBD1	TGTGCCAGCAGCCAAGTAGGGACAGGGTACTACGAGCAGTACTTC	CASSQVGTGYYEQYF
-	TRBJ2-5	TRBV28	-	TGTGCCAGCAGCCTACAGGGTTTCGGGGAGACCCAGTACTTC	CASSLQGFGETQYF
few	TRBJ2-7	TRBV29-1	-	TGCAGCGCTAAGGGGGAGGGGGCCAGCTCCTACGAGCAGTACTTC	CSAKGEGASSYEQYF
-	TRBJ2-3	TRBV7-9	TRBD1	TGTGCCAGCAGCTTTACCGGGACAGCACAAAGCACAGATACGCAGTATTTT	CASSFTGTAQSTDTQYF
few	TRBJ2-6	TRBV7-2	-	TGTGCCAGCAGCTTAACCCTCAACCCGACTGGCTCTGGGGCCAACGTCCTGACTTTC	CASSLTLNPTGSGANVLTF
few	TRBJ2-7	TRBV5-1	-	TGCGCCAGCAGTCTCTGGAGGTACGAGCAGTACTTC	CASSLWRYEQYF
few	TRBJ2-7	TRBV28	TRBD2	TGTGCCAGCGGATGGACTAGCGGCCCATCCTACGAGCAGTACTTC	CASGWTSGPSYEQYF
-	TRBJ2-7	TRBV29-1	-	TGCAGCGTTGATCTAGGGCAGGGGCTCTACGAGCAGTACTTC	CSVDLGQGLYEQYF
-	TRBJ1-5	TRBV7-2	-	TGTGCCAGCAGCTTAGCGGGGGTCAATGATCAGCCCCAGCATTTT	CASSLAGVNDQPQHF
-	TRBJ1-2	TRBV11-2	-	TGTGCCAGCAGCTCTAAACGTACAGGGAATCCCTATGGCTACACCTTC	CASSSKRTGNPYGYTF
-	TRBJ1-5	TRBV6-5	-	TGTGCCAGCAGTTCTCACCCACCAGCGGGCAATCAGCCCCAGCATTTT	CASSSHPPAGNQPQHF
few	TRBJ2-1	TRBV12-3/TRBV12-4	-	TGTGCCAGCAGCGGGACAGGGGAGCGGGGGGCCCCTTACAATGAGCAGTTCTTC	CASSGTGERGAPYNEQFF
-	TRBJ1-2	TRBV7-9	-	TGTGCCAGCACCCCAACAGCCTATGGCTACACCTTC	CASTPTAYGYTF
-	TRBJ1-2	TRBV5-6	-	TGTGCCAGCAGCCCGAGGCGGGGTGGCTACACCTTC	CASSPRRGGYTF
-	TRBJ2-5	TRBV5-1	TRBD2	TGCGCCAGCAGCGAGGGACTAGCGGGGGTTCAAGAGACCCAGTACTTC	CASSEGLAGVQETQYF
-	TRBJ2-5	TRBV12-3/TRBV12-4	-	TGTACCAGCAGTTTCGTGGGCGAAGAGACCCAGTACTTC	CTSSFVGEETQYF
-	TRBJ1-2	TRBV5-1	TRBD1	TGCGCCAGCAGCCGGGGACAGGCGGAGGACTATGGCTACACCTTC	CASSRGQAEDYGYTF
-	TRBJ2-5	TRBV6-1	TRBD2	TGTGCCACGGGACTAGTTTTACGGGAGACCCAGTACTTC	CATGLVLRETQYF
-	TRBJ1-1	TRBV5-1	TRBD1	TGCGCCAGCAGCCCCAAGGGACAGCCCTTGAACACTGAAGCTTTCTTT	CASSPKGQPLNTEAFF
-	TRBJ2-7	TRBV9	-	TGTGCCAGCAGTACTGGAGGGGGCTCCTACGAGCAGTACTTC	CASSTGGGSYEQYF
-	TRBJ1-4	TRBV7-2	TRBD1	TGTGCCAGCAGCTTAAGCTTCGGAGGGGGCGATGAAAAACTGTTTTTT	CASSLSFGGGDEKLFF
few	TRBJ2-5	TRBV2	TRBD1	TGTGCCGGAAGGACAGGGTACCAAGAGACCCAGTACTTC	CAGRTGYQETQYF
-	TRBJ2-7	TRBV18	-	TGTGCCAGCTCACCGGCTGCCGAGCAGTACTTC	CASSPAAEQYF
-	TRBJ1-5	TRBV6-1	TRBD1	TGTGCCAGCAGTGACAGGGGGGATCAGCCCCCGCATTTT	CASSDRGDQPPHF
-	TRBJ1-1	TRBV20-1	TRBD1	TGCAGTGCTAGAGTACTCGGCCCCGGGACAGGGAACACTGAAGCTTTCTTT	CSARVLGPGTGNTEAFF